The entry that follows covers one TCR beta chain sequence. Its antigen is not known. The TCR beta CDR3 regions underwent amplification using RNA transcripts as the source. RT-PCR in the first round (using the HTBI primer set) targeted the TCR CDR3. One entry per CDR3 protein, called by TCRdb with MiXCR from the multiplex PCR reads. The sample lists roughly 100,000 distinct CDR3 sequences, around 42% occurring once. Each patient was aged 18 to 65 and had newly diagnosed hyperthyroidism of under 2 months' duration. The study excluded patients with uncontrolled infection, other autoimmune disease, pregnancy or lactation. This sample was included in a study of T cells in Graves' hyperthyroidism and ophthalmopathy. Study findings and constraints: The model anticipated ophthalmopathy a median about 7 months pre-onset.

This sequence was found in a woman aged 25-40 years with Graves' hyperthyroidism. The sample taken for sequencing was peripheral blood or thyroid tissue (not recorded which).

CDR3 bases: TGTGCCAGCAGCTCGAGGGCCGGGGAGCTGTTTTTT. This encodes CASSSRAGELFF. The chain links TRBV7-2 to TRBJ2-2, with D possibly TRBD2 on 5 matching bases. The CDR3 totals 12 residues. Germline assignment: CDR1 SGHTA and CDR2 FQGNSA. Between the trimmed V and J ends, which lost 4 bases and 6 bases, there was a span of 6 bases.